Below, 18 T cell receptor beta chains from the same sample are listed, as sequenced in a study of T cell responses to AZD1222 COVID-19 vaccine. The data were produced by immunoSEQ multiplex PCR, yet TCRdb's version contains in-frame clones alone and is incomplete. The sample carries 100,000 to 150,000 clones, approximately 85% recorded once. The sequencing used peripheral blood, collected 28 days after the second AZD1222 dose. These receptors were obtained from an adult who received the AZD1222 COVID-19 vaccine.

The J gene is TRBJ1-5, the V gene TRBV2; possible D gene TRBD1, 6 bases. The CDR3 runs 14 residues. In germline, CDR1 is SNHLY, CDR2 FYNNEI. Trimming pared 7 bases from V and 7 bases from J, leaving 17 bases between. The CDR3 loop is CASIGGQAGQPQHF. CDR3 coding DNA: TGTGCCAGCATAGGGGGGCAGGCCGGGCAGCCCCAGCATTTT.

V and J are TRBV19 and TRBJ1-5; unclear D gene. Germline V CDR1 and CDR2: LNHDA, SQIVND (reference sequence). V was shortened by 3 bases and J by 3 bases, with 9 bases between the two germline ends. There are 14 residues in the CDR3. Here the CDR3 DNA reads TGTGCCAGTAGTATTAGCGGCGACAATCAGCCCCAGCATTTT. It codes for CASSISGDNQPQHF.

V and J are TRBV6-2 or TRBV6-3 and TRBJ1-4; tentative D call: TRBD1 (6 bases). Trimming left V 4 bases short and J 2 bases short, with 14 bases between. Germline V CDR1 and CDR2: MNHEY, SVGEGT. This CDR3 is 16 amino acids long. The CDR3 here is CASSSRRTATNEKLFF. Here the CDR3 DNA reads TGTGCCAGCAGTTCCCGAAGGACAGCTACTAATGAAAAACTGTTTTTT.

The chain uses TRBV2 and TRBJ1-6, with 7 bases identical to TRBD1. In germline, CDR1 is SNHLY, CDR2 FYNNEI. V lost 3 bases and J lost 10; bases outside the gene matches: 6. The CDR3 loop spans 14 amino acids. The CDR3 here is CASSETGLQSPLHF. The CDR3 DNA follows: TGTGCCAGCAGTGAGACAGGGCTACAGTCACCCCTCCACTTT.

There are many counts of this clone. The CDR3 DNA follows: TGTGCCAGCAGCCAAACAGGGACCCGGGGAAACACCATATATTTT. Translating it yields CASSQTGTRGNTIYF. V gene TRBV2 combines with J gene TRBJ1-3; maybe TRBD1 (6 bases). V lost 6 bases to trimming and J lost 4 bases, with 16 bases between them. CDR1 SNHLY and CDR2 FYNNEI come from the germline V gene. This CDR3 contains 15 residues.

The rearrangement links TRBV5-4 to TRBJ1-6, with TRBD1 identical over 7 bases. The CDR3 totals 15 residues. In germline, CDR1 is SGHNT, CDR2 YYREEE (reference sequence). Germline trimming cut 6 bases from V and 0 bases from J; bases unmatched to any gene: 3. CDR3 residues: CASIRQGSYNSPLHF. Here the CDR3 DNA reads TGTGCCAGCATCCGACAGGGCTCCTATAATTCACCCCTCCACTTT. Combining the CDR3 with reference TRBV5-4 and TRBJ1-6 gives the whole variable domain ETGVTQSPTHLIKTRGQQVTLRCSSQSGHNTVSWYQQALGQGPQFIFQYYREEENGRGNFPPRFSGLQFPNYSSELNVNALELDDSALYLCASIRQGSYNSPLHFGNGTRLTVT.

The chain couples TRBV18 to TRBJ2-2; 8 bases fit TRBD1. The germline CDR1 and CDR2 sequences are KGHSH and LQKENI. The V segment lost 4 bases and the J segment 5 bases; nucleotides outside the gene matches: 3. CDR3 length: 14 amino acids. The CDR3 sequence: CASSQGQVTGELFF. CDR3 in DNA: TGTGCCAGCTCACAGGGACAGGTGACCGGGGAGCTGTTTTTT.

The J gene is TRBJ1-6, the V gene TRBV28, with TRBD1 as a possible D gene (5 bases). This CDR3 comprises 15 residues. Trimming took 8 bases from V and 2 from J, leaving 13 bases between them. CDR1 and CDR2 (germline): MDHEN, SYDVKM. The DNA of the CDR3 is TGTGCCAGCGTCACGGGGGGACCCTATAATTCACCCCTCCACTTT. Amino acid sequence: CASVTGGPYNSPLHF.

The J gene is TRBJ1-3, the V gene TRBV5-8; D unclear. Trimming took 2 bases from V and 4 from J, leaving 10 bases between them. CDR3 length equals 14 residues. Germline-derived CDR1 and CDR2 are SGHTS and YDEGEE. CDR3 sequence (DNA): TGTGCCAGCAGCTTCCGGGTACGAGGAAACACCATATATTTT. This translates into CASSFRVRGNTIYF.

In DNA form, the CDR3 reads TGTGCCAGCAGTTCCCTTACAGGGAGAGGGTCCTACAATGAGCAGTTCTTC. It is translated as CASSSLTGRGSYNEQFF. The rearrangement uses TRBV28 and TRBJ2-1; D is possibly TRBD1 (6 bases). Germline CDR1 is MDHEN and CDR2 is SYDVKM. The CDR3 totals 17 residues. Deletions cut 4 bases from V and 1 base from J, with 17 bases between.

The chain recombines TRBV15 with TRBJ2-7; D unclear. The germline V and J ends were trimmed by 0 bases and 7 bases, with 7 bases remaining between them. This CDR3 comprises 12 residues. Germline V gene lookup returns CDR1 LNHNV and CDR2 YYDKDF (reference sequence). CDR3 in amino acids: CATSRDLGEQYF. The CDR3 DNA follows: TGTGCCACCAGCAGAGATTTAGGGGAGCAGTACTTC.

The gene calls are TRBV30 and TRBJ1-5; tentatively, D is TRBD1 (6 bases). V lost 1 base and J 5 bases, leaving 21 bases between the germline ends. The CDR3 sequence is 17 residues long. CDR1 GTSNPN and CDR2 SVGIG come from the germline V gene (reference sequence). CDR3 sequence reads: CAWSGRQALGGDQPQHF. The CDR3 DNA is TGTGCCTGGAGTGGAAGACAGGCCTTAGGGGGGGATCAGCCCCAGCATTTT.

The rearrangement joins TRBV6-5 to TRBJ1-1; 7 nucleotides align to TRBD1. Germline V CDR1 and CDR2: MNHEY, SVGAGI. The CDR3 sequence is 14 residues long. J gave up 1 base and V 6 bases, and 5 bases lay outside the gene matches. The CDR3 sequence is CASRGQWTNTEAFF. CDR3 in DNA: TGTGCCAGCAGGGGACAGTGGACGAACACTGAAGCTTTCTTT.

This chain links TRBV10-3 with TRBJ1-1; D is unresolved. This CDR3 is 13 amino acids long. CDR1 is ENHRY and CDR2 is SYGVKD in the germline V gene. The V and J ends lost 7 bases and 4 bases respectively, with 13 bases between them. The CDR3 nucleotides read TGTGCCATCAATTCGCAGGCGGCCACTGAAGCTTTCTTT. Translating gives CAINSQAATEAFF.

This clone was recorded once. The chain uses TRBV7-2 and TRBJ2-1; 8 bases fit TRBD1. J gave up 6 bases and V 4 bases, and 5 bases lay outside the gene matches. Germline CDR1 SGHTA, CDR2 FQGNSA. This CDR3 is 14 amino acids long. CDR3 coding DNA: TGTGCCAGCAGCTCCGGACAGGGTCTCAATGAGCAGTTCTTC. This translates into CASSSGQGLNEQFF.

The V gene is TRBV28, the J gene TRBJ1-3, with D possibly TRBD1 on 6 matching bases. V lost 5 bases to trimming and J lost 1 base, with 12 bases between them. Germline values: CDR1 MDHEN, CDR2 SYDVKM. CDR3 length: 15 residues. CDR3 sequence reads: CASSPWTASGNTIYF. CDR3 DNA: TGTGCCAGCAGTCCCTGGACAGCGTCTGGAAACACCATATATTTT.

The V gene is TRBV6-5, the J gene TRBJ1-3; 7 nucleotides align to TRBD1. The length of the CDR3 is 15 residues. Per germline, CDR1 MNHEY and CDR2 SVGAGI. The trim removed 8 bases at V and 8 bases at J, leaving 15 bases unmatched. Here the CDR3 reads CASGTDPSPADTIYF. The CDR3 DNA follows: TGTGCCAGCGGGACAGATCCCTCTCCTGCGGACACCATATATTTT.

This clone was seen only once. The gene calls are TRBV11-3 and TRBJ2-5; tentative D call: TRBD2 (6 bases). With 5 bases removed from V and 2 bases from J, the gap between germline ends came to 15 bases. This CDR3 has 15 amino acids. Germline assignment: CDR1 SGHNT and CDR2 YENEEA. CDR3 coding DNA: TGTGCCAGCAGCCCGGGGGACGGAGCTCAAGAGACCCAGTACTTC. Protein: CASSPGDGAQETQYF.